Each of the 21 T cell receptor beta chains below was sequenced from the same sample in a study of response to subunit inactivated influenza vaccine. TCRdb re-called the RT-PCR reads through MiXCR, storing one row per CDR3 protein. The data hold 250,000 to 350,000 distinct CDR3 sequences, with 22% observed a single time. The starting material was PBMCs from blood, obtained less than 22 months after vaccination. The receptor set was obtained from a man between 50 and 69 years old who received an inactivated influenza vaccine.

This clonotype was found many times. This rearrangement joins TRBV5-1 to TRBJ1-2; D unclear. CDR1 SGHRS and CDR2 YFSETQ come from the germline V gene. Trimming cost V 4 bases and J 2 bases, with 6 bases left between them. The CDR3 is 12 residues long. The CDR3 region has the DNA TGCGCCAGCAGCAAGGACAACTATGGCTACACCTTC. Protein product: CASSKDNYGYTF.

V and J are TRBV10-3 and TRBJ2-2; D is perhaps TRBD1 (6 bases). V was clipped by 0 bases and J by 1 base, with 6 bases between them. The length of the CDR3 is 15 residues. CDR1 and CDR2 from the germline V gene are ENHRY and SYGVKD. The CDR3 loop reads CAISESGQNTGELFF. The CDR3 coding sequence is TGTGCCATCAGTGAGTCGGGACAGAACACCGGGGAGCTGTTTTTT.

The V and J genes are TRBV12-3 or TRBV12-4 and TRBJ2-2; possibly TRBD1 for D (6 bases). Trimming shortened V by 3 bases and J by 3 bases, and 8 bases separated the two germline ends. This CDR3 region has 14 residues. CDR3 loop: CASSFQGYTGELFF. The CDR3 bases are TGTGCCAGCAGTTTCCAGGGGTACACCGGGGAGCTGTTTTTT.

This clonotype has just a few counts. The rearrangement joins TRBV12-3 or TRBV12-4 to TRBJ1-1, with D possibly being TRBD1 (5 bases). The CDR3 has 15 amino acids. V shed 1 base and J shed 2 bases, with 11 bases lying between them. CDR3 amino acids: CASSLGGGINTEAFF. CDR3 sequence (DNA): TGTGCCAGCAGTTTAGGTGGGGGGATTAACACTGAAGCTTTCTTT.

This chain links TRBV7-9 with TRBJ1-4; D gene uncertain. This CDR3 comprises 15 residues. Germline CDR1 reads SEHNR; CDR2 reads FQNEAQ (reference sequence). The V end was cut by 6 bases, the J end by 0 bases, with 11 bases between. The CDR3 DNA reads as TGTGCCAGCAGTGATGTACCTGCAACTAATGAAAAACTGTTTTTT. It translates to CASSDVPATNEKLFF.

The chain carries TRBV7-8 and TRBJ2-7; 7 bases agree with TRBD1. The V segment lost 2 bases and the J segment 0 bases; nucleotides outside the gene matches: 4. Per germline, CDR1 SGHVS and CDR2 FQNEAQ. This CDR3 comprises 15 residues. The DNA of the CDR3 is TGTGCCAGCAGCTTAAGGGACAGCATCTCCTACGAGCAGTACTTC. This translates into CASSLRDSISYEQYF.

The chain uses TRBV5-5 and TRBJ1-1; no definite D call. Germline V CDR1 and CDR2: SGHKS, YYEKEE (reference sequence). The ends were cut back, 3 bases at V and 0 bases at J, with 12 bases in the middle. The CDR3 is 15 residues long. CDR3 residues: CASSSGGEMNTEAFF. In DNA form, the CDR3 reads TGTGCCAGCAGCTCTGGCGGGGAAATGAACACTGAAGCTTTCTTT. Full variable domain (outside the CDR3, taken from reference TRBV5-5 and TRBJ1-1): DAGVTQSPTHLIKTRGQQVTLRCSPISGHKSVSWYQQVLGQGPQFIFQYYEKEERGRGNFPDRFSARQFPNYSSELNVNALLLGDSALYLCASSSGGEMNTEAFFGQGTRLTVV.

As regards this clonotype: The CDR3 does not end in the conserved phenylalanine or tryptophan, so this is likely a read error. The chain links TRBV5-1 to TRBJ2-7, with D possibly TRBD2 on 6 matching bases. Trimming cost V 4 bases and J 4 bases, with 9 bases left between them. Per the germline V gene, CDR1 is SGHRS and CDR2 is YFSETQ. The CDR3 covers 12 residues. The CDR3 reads CASSVGGYEQYL. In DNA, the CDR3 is TGCGCCAGCAGCGTCGGGGGATACGAGCAGTACCTC.

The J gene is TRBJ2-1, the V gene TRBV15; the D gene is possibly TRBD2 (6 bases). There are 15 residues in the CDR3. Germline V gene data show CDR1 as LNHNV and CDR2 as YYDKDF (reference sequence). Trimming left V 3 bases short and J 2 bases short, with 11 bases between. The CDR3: CATSSGDSPYNEQFF. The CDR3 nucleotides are TGTGCCACCAGCAGTGGGGACTCGCCCTACAATGAGCAGTTCTTC.

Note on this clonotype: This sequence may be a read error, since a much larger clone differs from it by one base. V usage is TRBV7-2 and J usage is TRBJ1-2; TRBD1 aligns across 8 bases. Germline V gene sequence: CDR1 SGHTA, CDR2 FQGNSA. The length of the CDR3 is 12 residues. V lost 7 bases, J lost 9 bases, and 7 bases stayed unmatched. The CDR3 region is CASTLDRACYTF. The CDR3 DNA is TGTGCCAGCACCTTGGACAGGGCTTGCTACACCTTC.

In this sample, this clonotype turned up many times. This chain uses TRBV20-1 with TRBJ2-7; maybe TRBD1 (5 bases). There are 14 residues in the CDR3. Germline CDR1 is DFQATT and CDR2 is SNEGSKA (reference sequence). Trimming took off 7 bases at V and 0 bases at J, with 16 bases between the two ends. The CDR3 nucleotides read TGCAGTGGAGTAGGTACAGGAACCTCCTACGAGCAGTACTTC. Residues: CSGVGTGTSYEQYF.

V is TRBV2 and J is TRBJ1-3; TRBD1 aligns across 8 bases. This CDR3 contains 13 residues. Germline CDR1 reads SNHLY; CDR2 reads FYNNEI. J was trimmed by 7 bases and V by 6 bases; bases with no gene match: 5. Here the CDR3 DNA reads TGTGCCAGCAGCGTTCAGGGGGCTAACACCATATATTTT. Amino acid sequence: CASSVQGANTIYF.

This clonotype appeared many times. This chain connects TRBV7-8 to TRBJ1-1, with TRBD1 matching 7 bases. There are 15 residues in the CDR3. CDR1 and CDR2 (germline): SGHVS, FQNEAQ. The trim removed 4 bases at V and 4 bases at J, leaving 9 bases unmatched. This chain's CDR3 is CASSSSGGLPTEAFF. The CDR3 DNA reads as TGTGCCAGCAGCTCGTCAGGGGGTCTACCCACTGAAGCTTTCTTT.

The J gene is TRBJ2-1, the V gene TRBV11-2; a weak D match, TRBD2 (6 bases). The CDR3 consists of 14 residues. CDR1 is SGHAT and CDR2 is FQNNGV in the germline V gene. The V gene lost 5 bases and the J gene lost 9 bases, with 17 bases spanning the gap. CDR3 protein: CASSTLTSYREQFF. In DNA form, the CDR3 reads TGTGCCAGCAGCACATTGACTAGTTATCGTGAGCAGTTCTTC.

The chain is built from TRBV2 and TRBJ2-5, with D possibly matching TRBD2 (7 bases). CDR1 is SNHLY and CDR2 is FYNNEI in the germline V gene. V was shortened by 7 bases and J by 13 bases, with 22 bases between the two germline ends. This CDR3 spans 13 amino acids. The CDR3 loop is CASTPSGRGQPYF. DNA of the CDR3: TGTGCCAGCACTCCATCGGGGAGGGGACAACCGTACTTC.

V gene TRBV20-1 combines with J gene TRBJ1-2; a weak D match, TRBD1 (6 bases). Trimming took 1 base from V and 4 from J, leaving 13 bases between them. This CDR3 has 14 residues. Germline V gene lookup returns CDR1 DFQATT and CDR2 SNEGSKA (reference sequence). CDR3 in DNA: TGCAGTGCTAGAGGGGGGGCTGTAGGCTATGGCTACACCTTC. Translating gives CSARGGAVGYGYTF.

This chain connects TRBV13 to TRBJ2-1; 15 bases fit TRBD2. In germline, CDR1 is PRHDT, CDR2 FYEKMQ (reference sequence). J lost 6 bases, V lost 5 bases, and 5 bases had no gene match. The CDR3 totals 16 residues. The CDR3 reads CASSRRTSGRANEQFF. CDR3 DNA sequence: TGTGCCAGCAGCCGTCGGACTAGCGGGAGGGCCAATGAGCAGTTCTTC.

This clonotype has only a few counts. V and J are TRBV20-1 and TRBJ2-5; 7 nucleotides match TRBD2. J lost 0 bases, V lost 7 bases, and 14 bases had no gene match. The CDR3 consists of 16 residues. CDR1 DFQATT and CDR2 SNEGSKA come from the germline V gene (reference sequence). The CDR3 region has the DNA TGCAGTGTCAGAGCCGGCGCTAGCGGTTACCAAGAGACCCAGTACTTC. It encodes CSVRAGASGYQETQYF.

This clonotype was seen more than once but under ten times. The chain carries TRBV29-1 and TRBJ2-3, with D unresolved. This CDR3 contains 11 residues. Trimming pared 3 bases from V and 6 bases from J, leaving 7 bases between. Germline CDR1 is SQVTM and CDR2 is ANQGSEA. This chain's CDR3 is CSVDLADTQYF. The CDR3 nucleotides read TGCAGCGTTGACCTGGCTGATACGCAGTATTTT.

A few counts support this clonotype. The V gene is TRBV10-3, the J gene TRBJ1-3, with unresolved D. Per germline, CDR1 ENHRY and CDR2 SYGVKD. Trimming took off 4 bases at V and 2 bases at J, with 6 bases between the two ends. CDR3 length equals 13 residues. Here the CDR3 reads CAISGSPGNTIYF. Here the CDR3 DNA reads TGTGCCATCAGTGGGTCACCTGGAAACACCATATATTTT.

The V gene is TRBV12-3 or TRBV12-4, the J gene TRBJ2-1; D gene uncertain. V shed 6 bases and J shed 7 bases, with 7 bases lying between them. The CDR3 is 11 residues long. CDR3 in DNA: TGTGCCAGCAGGACCTTAAATGAGCAGTTCTTC. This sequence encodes CASRTLNEQFF.